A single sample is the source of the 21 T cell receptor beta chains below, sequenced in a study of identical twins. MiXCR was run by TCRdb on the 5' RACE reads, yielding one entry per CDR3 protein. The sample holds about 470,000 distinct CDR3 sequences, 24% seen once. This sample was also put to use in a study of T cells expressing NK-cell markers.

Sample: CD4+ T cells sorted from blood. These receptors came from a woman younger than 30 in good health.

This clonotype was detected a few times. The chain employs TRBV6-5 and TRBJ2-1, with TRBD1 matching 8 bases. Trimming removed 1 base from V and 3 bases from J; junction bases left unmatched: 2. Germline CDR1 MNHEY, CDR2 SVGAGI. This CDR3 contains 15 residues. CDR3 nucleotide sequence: TGTGCCAGCAGTTACTTTGGACAGGGCTACAATGAGCAGTTCTTC. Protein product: CASSYFGQGYNEQFF.

The CDR3 loop reads CASSYTPVALTDTQYF. As DNA, the CDR3 is TGTGCCAGCAGTTACACCCCCGTAGCCCTCACAGATACGCAGTATTTT. V is TRBV6-2 or TRBV6-3 and J is TRBJ2-3, with D unclear. This CDR3 is 16 amino acids long. Germline-derived CDR1 and CDR2 are MNHEY and SVGEGT. With 2 bases removed from V and 2 bases from J, the gap between germline ends came to 14 bases.

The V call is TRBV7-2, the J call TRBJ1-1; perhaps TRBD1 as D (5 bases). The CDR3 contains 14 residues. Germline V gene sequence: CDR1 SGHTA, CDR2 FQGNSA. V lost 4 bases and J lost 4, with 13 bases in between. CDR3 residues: CASSSRGGTTEAFF. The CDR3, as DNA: TGTGCCAGCAGCTCCCGGGGAGGGACCACTGAAGCTTTCTTT.

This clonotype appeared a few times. Here the CDR3 DNA reads TGCGCCAGCAGCTTGGAGCCAGGGGCGTCCTACGAGCAGTACTTC. Encoded protein: CASSLEPGASYEQYF. The chain combines TRBV5-1 with TRBJ2-7; a weak D match, TRBD1 (6 bases). The CDR3 runs 15 residues. Germline-derived CDR1 and CDR2 are SGHRS and YFSETQ. The V gene lost 0 bases and the J gene lost 1 base, with 11 bases spanning the gap.

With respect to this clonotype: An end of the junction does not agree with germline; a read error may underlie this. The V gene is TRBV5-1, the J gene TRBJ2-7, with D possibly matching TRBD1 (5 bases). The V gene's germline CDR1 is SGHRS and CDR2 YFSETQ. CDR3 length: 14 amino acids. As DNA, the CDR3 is TGCGCCAGCAGGACGACAGCAGAGACCTACGAGCAGTCCTTC. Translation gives CASRTTAETYEQSF.

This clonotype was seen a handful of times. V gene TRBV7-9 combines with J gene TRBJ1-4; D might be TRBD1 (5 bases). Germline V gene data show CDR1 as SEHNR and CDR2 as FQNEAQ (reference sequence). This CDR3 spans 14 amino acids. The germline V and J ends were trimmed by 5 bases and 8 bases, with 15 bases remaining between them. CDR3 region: CASSPHTGREKLFF. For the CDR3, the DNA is TGTGCCAGCAGCCCACACACGGGACGAGAAAAACTGTTTTTT.

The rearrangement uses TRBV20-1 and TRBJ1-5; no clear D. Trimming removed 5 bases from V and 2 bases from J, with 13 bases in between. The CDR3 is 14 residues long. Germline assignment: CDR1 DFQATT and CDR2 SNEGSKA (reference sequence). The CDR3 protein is CSAPSRLGNQPQHF. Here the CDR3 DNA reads TGCAGTGCTCCGTCGAGGTTGGGCAATCAGCCCCAGCATTTT.

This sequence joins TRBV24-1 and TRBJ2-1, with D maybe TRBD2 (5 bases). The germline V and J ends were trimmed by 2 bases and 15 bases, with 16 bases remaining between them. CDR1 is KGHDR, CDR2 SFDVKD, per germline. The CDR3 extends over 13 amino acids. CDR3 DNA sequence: TGTGCCACCAGTGATTATAGGACTGGACCACTGTTCTTC. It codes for CATSDYRTGPLFF.

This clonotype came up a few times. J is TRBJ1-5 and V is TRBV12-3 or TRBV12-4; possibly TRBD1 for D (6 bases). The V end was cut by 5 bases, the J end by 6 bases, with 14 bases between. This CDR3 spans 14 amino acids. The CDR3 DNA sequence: TGTGCCAGCAGTCGGGTTGGGGGCGTTCAGCCCCAGCATTTT. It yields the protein CASSRVGGVQPQHF.

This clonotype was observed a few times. The CDR3 DNA reads TGTGCCAGCAGCTGGGGACAGGGGACCCCTAGGGTGACAGATACGCAGTATTTT. Encoded protein: CASSWGQGTPRVTDTQYF. The rearrangement joins TRBV5-6 to TRBJ2-3, with 10 bases that match TRBD1. The CDR3 contains 18 residues. V lost 3 bases and J lost 3; bases outside the gene matches: 13. Per the germline V gene, CDR1 is SGHDT and CDR2 is YYEEEE.

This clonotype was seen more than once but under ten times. The CDR3 loop reads CSARVQGVGREQYF. CDR3 in DNA: TGCAGTGCTAGAGTACAGGGGGTGGGCCGCGAGCAGTACTTC. This sequence joins TRBV20-1 and TRBJ2-7, with 8 bases aligning to TRBD1. The CDR3 is 14 residues long. Germline trimming cut 1 base from V and 6 bases from J; bases unmatched to any gene: 8. Per the germline V gene, CDR1 is DFQATT and CDR2 is SNEGSKA (reference sequence).

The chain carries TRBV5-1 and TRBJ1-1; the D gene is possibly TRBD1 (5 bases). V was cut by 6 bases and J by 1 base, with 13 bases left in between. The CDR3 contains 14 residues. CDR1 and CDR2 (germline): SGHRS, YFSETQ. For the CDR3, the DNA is TGCGCCAGCACTGCCTTTACAGGGAACACTGAAGCTTTCTTT. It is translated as CASTAFTGNTEAFF.

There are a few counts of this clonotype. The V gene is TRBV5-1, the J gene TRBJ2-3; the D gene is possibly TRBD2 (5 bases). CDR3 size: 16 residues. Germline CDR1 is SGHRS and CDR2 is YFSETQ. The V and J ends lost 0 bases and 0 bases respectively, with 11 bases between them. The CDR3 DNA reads TGCGCCAGCAGCTTGGTCGGGGTGACTAGCACAGATACGCAGTATTTT. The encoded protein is CASSLVGVTSTDTQYF.

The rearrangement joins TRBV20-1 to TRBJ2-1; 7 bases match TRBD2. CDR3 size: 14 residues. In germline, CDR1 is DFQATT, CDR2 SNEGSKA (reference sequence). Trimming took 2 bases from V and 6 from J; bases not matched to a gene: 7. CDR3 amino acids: CSARRGRDFNEQFF. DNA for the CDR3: TGCAGTGCTAGACGAGGGAGGGATTTCAATGAGCAGTTCTTC.

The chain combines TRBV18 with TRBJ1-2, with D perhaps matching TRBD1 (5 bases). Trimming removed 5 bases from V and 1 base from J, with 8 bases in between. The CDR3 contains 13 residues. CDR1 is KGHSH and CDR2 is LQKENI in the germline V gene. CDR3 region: CASSADSNYGYTF. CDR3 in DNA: TGTGCCAGCTCAGCAGACAGTAACTATGGCTACACCTTC.

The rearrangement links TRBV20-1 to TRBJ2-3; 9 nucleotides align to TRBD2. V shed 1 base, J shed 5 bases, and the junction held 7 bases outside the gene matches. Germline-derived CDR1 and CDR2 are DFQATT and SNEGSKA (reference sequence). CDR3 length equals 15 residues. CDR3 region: CSARAGREGLDTQYF. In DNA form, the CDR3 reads TGCAGTGCTAGAGCAGGGCGGGAGGGCCTAGATACGCAGTATTTT.

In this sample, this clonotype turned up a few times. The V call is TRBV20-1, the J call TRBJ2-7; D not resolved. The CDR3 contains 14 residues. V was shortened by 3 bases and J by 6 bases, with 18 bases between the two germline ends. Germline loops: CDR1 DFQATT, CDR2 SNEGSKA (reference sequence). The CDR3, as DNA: TGCAGTGCTAGGGTCACGTCGGCGCCCGGCGAGCAGTACTTC. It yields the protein CSARVTSAPGEQYF.

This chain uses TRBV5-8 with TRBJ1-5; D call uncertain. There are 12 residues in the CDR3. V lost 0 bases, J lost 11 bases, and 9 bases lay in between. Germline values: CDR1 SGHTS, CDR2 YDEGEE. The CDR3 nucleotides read TGTGCCAGCAGCTTGGATACCCCGGCCCAGCATTTT. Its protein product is CASSLDTPAQHF.

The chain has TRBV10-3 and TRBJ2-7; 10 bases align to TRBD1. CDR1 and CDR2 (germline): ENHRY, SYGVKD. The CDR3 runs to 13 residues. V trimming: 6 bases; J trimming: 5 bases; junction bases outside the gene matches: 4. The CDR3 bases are TGTGCCATCAGCGGGACAGGGGACCACGAGCAGTACTTC. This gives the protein CAISGTGDHEQYF.

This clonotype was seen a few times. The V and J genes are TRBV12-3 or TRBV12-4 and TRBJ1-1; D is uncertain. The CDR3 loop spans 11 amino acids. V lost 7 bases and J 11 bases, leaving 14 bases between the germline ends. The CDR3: CASTLSTVAFF. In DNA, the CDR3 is TGTGCCAGCACCCTAAGCACGGTCGCTTTCTTT.

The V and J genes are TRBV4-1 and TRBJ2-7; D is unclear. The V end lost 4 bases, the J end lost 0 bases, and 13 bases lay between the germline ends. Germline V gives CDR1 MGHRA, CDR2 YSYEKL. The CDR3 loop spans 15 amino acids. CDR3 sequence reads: CASSRDPLSSYEQYF. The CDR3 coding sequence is TGCGCCAGCAGCCGAGACCCCTTGAGCTCCTACGAGCAGTACTTC.